This T cell receptor beta chain was obtained from a study of blood T cell repertoires in COVID-19. The CDR3 is made up of 14 amino acids. The germline gives CDR1 SGHTA, CDR2 FQGNSA. Trimming took 2 bases from V and 2 from J, leaving 10 bases between them. Data came from immunoSEQ multiplex PCR; TCRdb stores just in-frame clones and leaves some out. The sample has 70,000 or so clones; roughly 88% are singletons. The TCR sequence derives from a man older than 75 with active or convalescent COVID-19. The V call is TRBV7-2, the J call TRBJ2-7; a weak D match, TRBD1 (6 bases). The sequencing input was peripheral blood. The CDR3 sequence: CASSLWTEAYEQYF. As DNA, the CDR3 is TGTGCCAGCAGCTTATGGACAGAGGCCTACGAGCAGTACTTC.